The sequence of this T cell receptor beta chain was determined in a study of regulatory T cells in long-lasting Graves disease. Arm-PCR of CDR3 regions and iRepertoire HTBI primers were used to build TCR beta libraries. TCRdb re-called the multiplex PCR reads with MiXCR, one entry per CDR3 protein. The table includes 620,000 or so distinct CDR3 sequences, 15% to 20% detected once. Per the germline V gene, CDR1 is SEHNR and CDR2 is FQNEAQ (reference sequence). V lost 5 bases to trimming and J lost 0 bases; unmatched junction nucleotides: 5. The CDR3 sequence is 15 residues long. In its sample, this clonotype was seen many times. Time point given: newly diagnosed GD, antithyroid drugs for less than 3 months. Extracted PBMC RNA gave rise to the TCR library. As a group, patients came from one endocrinology department in Xi'an, China. This same sample was also taken into another study, of T cells in Graves' hyperthyroidism and ophthalmopathy. That paper notes: The authors deemed Graves' hyperthyroidism stable absent ophthalmopathy progression within 18 months. In the blood, most expanded thyroid clonotypes above 0.001 appeared as well.

The sequencing here drew on peripheral blood mononuclear cells (PBMCs), taken at new diagnosis, from a patient treated with antithyroid drugs. The chain links TRBV7-9 to TRBJ2-7; the match to TRBD1 covers 9 bases. The origin of this receptor is a woman aged 30 to 39 with Graves disease. CDR3 bases: TGTGCCAGCAGCCCCCGGACAGGGGCCTCCTACGAGCAGTACTTC. Translated, it gives CASSPRTGASYEQYF.